The clone carrying this TCR beta chain was counted many times. What it binds is not known. The data originate from a study of early T cells in non-severe SARS-CoV-2 infection. Notes on the study in general: Missing private and CD4 specificities, VDJdb matching favored anti-spike CD8 responses.

The V segment lost 0 bases and the J segment 10 bases; nucleotides outside the gene matches: 6. There are 14 residues in the CDR3. The V gene's germline CDR1 is KGHSY and CDR2 FQNENV. From the 5' RACE reads, TCRdb called clonotypes with MiXCR, one entry per CDR3 protein. Found here are approximately 80,000 distinct CDR3 sequences, less than 15% of them singletons; the top ten hold more than 3%. Material for sequencing was whole blood. This sequence was found in an adult who was a healthcare worker with PCR-confirmed SARS-CoV-2 infection or an uninfected control (not recorded which). The chain recombines TRBV16 with TRBJ1-2; 9 bases are a match to TRBD1. CDR3 region: CASSQSADRGNYTF. CDR3 sequence (DNA): TGTGCCAGCAGCCAATCGGCGGACAGGGGAAACTACACCTTC. Looking up the rest from reference TRBV16 and TRBJ1-2 gives the full variable domain: GEEVAQTPKHLVRGEGQKAKLYCAPIKGHSYVFWYQQVLKNEFKFLISFQNENVFDETGMPKERFSAKCLPNSPCSLEIQATKLEDSAVYFCASSQSADRGNYTFGSGTRLTVV.